This T cell receptor beta chain is from a study of CD8+ T cells in alopecia areata. As concerns this clone: Its antigen remains unknown.

Germline assignment: CDR1 SQVTM and CDR2 ANQGSEA. CDR3 length equals 13 residues. Trimming shortened V by 2 bases and J by 7 bases, and 14 bases separated the two germline ends. TCR sequencing used cDNA made by reverse transcription of extracted RNA. TCRdb keeps only in-frame clones here, not all; method: immunoSEQ multiplex PCR. This repertoire shows more than 200,000 clones, 67% found once; its top ten account for around 1.2%. General observations from the study: Lesional scalp displayed greater clonality than normal scalp, most notably in alopecia totalis/universalis.

The input for sequencing was CD4+ T cells sorted from blood, taken at week 0. The chain combines TRBV29-1 with TRBJ1-2, with D perhaps matching TRBD1 (5 bases). This receptor was identified in a human donor with alopecia areata. CDR3 in DNA: TGCAGCGTTGAAAGGGGAAGCGTCCGTGGCTACACCTTC. It codes for CSVERGSVRGYTF.